A single sample is the source of the 8 T cell receptor beta chains below, sequenced in a study of vaccination effects on CD4 cells after COVID-19. Once cultured for approximately 10 days, the cells underwent separation to obtain CD4+ T cells. SARS-CoV-2 infection was confirmed by PCR in the person between March and December 2020. Participants completed two doses of the BNT162b2 or mRNA-1273 vaccine. Some clones are missing from TCRdb's copy, which holds only in-frame ones; the method was immunoSEQ multiplex PCR. The sample yields around 53,000 clones, about four fifths seen once. These receptors have no identified antigens. Sequencing was performed on CD4+ T cells from PBMCs cultured without peptide, taken after COVID-19 vaccination. These receptors were collected from a human donor who had a prior SARS-CoV-2 infection.

The chain carries TRBV3-1 (or the pseudogene TRBV3-2) and TRBJ2-3; D not resolved. Germline V gene data show CDR1 as LGHDT and CDR2 as YNNKEL (reference sequence). V lost 0 bases and J lost 6, with 19 bases in between. CDR3 length: 17 amino acids. For the CDR3, the DNA is TGTGCCAGCAGCCAAGATCAATGGGGTCTGGGTAGGGATACGCAGTATTTT. Translated, it gives CASSQDQWGLGRDTQYF.

The V call is TRBV6-1, the J call TRBJ2-2, with 7 nucleotides matching TRBD1. The V segment lost 3 bases and the J segment 5 bases; nucleotides outside the gene matches: 9. Germline loops: CDR1 MNHNS, CDR2 SASEGT. The CDR3 is 16 residues long. CDR3 DNA: TGTGCCAGCAGTGATCCCCCCCGACAGGGAACCGGGGAGCTGTTTTTT. Protein: CASSDPPRQGTGELFF.

DNA for the CDR3: TGTGCCAGCTCAGACGGAAGCTCCTACGAGCAGTACTTC. Translation: CASSDGSSYEQYF. The chain joins TRBV18 to TRBJ2-7; no firm D call. Germline CDR1 is KGHSH and CDR2 is LQKENI. V dropped 5 bases and J dropped 0 bases, with 8 bases sitting between them. The CDR3 consists of 13 residues.

The V and J genes are TRBV7-9 and TRBJ1-2; D uncertain. The germline V gene has CDR1 SEHNR and CDR2 FQNEAQ (reference sequence). The V end lost 5 bases, the J end lost 0 bases, and 16 bases lay between the germline ends. The CDR3 is 16 amino acids. CDR3 DNA sequence: TGTGCCAGCAGCCGGCAGGCTATTCCCCCTAACTATGGCTACACCTTC. Translating it yields CASSRQAIPPNYGYTF.

The chain carries TRBV21-1 and TRBJ1-5; TRBD1, the table's D call, lacks a check against the DNA. TRBV21-1 is deemed a pseudogene. This CDR3 has 14 amino acids. The CDR3 DNA sequence: TGTGCCAGCAGCAAAGGACATAGCAATCAGCCCCAGCATTTT. It translates to CASSKGHSNQPQHF.

Only a few counts were recorded for this clone. The V call is TRBV7-9, the J call TRBJ2-1; a possible D gene is TRBD2 (5 bases). The CDR3 totals 13 residues. Germline loops: CDR1 SEHNR, CDR2 FQNEAQ (reference sequence). Trimming removed 1 base at V and 10 bases at J, with 11 bases between. The CDR3 spells CASSLDRAEEQFF. The CDR3 nucleotides read TGTGCCAGCAGCTTAGATAGAGCGGAAGAGCAGTTCTTC.

The CDR3 DNA sequence: TGCGCCAGCAGCTTGGCCGGACAGGTAGCTGGGGCCAACGTCCTGACTTTC. It specifies CASSLAGQVAGANVLTF. The chain links TRBV5-1 to TRBJ2-6, with 7 positions matching TRBD1. Looked up from germline, CDR1 is SGHRS and CDR2 is YFSETQ. V trimming: 0 bases; J trimming: 2 bases; junction bases outside the gene matches: 5. The CDR3 length is 17 residues. Drawing the rest from reference TRBV5-1 and TRBJ2-6, the complete variable domain is KAGVTQTPRYLIKTRGQQVTLSCSPISGHRSVSWYQQTPGQGLQFLFEYFSETQRNKGNFPGRFSGRQFSNSRSEMNVSTLELGDSALYLCASSLAGQVAGANVLTFGAGSRLTVL.

V and J are TRBV18 and TRBJ1-6; tentative D call: TRBD1 (5 bases). Germline V gene lookup returns CDR1 KGHSH and CDR2 LQKENI. The CDR3 covers 17 residues. Trimming took 2 bases from V and 3 from J, leaving 14 bases between them. CDR3 residues: CASSPFEGQGYNSPLHF. The CDR3 nucleotides are TGTGCCAGCTCACCATTCGAGGGTCAGGGCTATAATTCACCCCTCCACTTT. The full variable domain, in which reference TRBV18 and TRBJ1-6 provide the parts outside the CDR3, is NAGVMQNPRHLVRRRGQEARLRCSPMKGHSHVYWYRQLPEEGLKFMVYLQKENIIDESGMPKERFSAEFPKEGPSILRIQQVVRGDSAAYFCASSPFEGQGYNSPLHFGNGTRLTVT.